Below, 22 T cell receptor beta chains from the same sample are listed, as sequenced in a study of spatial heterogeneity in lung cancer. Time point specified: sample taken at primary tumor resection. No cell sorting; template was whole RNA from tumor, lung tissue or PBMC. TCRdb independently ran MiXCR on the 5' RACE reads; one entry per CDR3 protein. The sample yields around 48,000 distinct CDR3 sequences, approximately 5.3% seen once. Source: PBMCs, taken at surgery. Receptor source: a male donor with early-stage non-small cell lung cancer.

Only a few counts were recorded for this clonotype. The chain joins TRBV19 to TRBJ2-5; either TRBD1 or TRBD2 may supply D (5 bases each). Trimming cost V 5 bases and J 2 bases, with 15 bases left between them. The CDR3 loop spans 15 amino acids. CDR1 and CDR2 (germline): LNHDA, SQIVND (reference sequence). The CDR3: CASSPRSGRQETQYF. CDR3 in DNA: TGTGCCAGTAGTCCCCGCTCGGGACGGCAAGAGACCCAGTACTTC.

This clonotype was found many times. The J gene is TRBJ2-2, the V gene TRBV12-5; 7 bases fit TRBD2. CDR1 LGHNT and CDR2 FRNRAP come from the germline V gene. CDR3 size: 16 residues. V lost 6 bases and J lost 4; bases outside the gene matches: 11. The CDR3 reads CASGPGASGLTGELFF. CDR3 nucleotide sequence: TGTGCTAGTGGACCTGGAGCTAGCGGCCTCACCGGGGAGCTGTTTTTT.

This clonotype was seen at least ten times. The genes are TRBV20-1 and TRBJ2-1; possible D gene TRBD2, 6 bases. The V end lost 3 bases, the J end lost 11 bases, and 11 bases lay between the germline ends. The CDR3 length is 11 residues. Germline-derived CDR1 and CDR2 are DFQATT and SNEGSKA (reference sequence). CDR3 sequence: CSASGSEKQFF. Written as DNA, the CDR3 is TGCAGTGCTAGCGGGAGCGAGAAGCAGTTCTTC.

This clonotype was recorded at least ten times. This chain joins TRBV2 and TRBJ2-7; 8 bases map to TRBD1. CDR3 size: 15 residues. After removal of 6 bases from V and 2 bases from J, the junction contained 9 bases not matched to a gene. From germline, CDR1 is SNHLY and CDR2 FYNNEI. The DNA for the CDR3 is TGTGCCAGCAGGCCGACAGGGGTGCCCCCCTACGAGCAGTACTTC. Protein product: CASRPTGVPPYEQYF. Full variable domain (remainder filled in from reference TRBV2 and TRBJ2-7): EPEVTQTPSHQVTQMGQEVILRCVPISNHLYFYWYRQILGQKVEFLVSFYNNEISEKSEIFDDQFSVERPDGSNFTLKIRSTKLEDSAMYFCASRPTGVPPYEQYFGPGTRLTVT.

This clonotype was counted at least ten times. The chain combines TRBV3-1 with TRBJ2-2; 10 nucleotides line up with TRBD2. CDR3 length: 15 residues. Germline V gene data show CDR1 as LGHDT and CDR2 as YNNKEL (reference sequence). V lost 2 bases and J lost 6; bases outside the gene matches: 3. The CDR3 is CASSQWTSGPGELFF. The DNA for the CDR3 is TGTGCCAGCAGCCAATGGACTAGCGGCCCCGGGGAGCTGTTTTTT.

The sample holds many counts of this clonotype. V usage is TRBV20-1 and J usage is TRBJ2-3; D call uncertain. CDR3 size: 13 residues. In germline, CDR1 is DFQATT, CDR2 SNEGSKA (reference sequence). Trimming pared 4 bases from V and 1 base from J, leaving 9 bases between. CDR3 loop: CSATLIGTDTQYF. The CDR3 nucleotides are TGCAGTGCTACTTTAATAGGCACAGATACGCAGTATTTT.

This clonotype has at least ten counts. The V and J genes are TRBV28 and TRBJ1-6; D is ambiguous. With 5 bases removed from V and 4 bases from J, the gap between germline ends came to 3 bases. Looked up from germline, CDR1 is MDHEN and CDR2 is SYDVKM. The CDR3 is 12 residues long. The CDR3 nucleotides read TGTGCCAGCAGTCTTTATAATTCACCCCTCCACTTT. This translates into CASSLYNSPLHF.

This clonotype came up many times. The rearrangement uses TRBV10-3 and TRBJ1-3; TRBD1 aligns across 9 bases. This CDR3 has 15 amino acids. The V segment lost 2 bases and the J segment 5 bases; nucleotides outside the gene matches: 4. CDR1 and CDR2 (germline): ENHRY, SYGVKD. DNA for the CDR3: TGTGCCATCAGTGAGGCCGGGACAGGGAGAAACACCATATATTTT. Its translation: CAISEAGTGRNTIYF.

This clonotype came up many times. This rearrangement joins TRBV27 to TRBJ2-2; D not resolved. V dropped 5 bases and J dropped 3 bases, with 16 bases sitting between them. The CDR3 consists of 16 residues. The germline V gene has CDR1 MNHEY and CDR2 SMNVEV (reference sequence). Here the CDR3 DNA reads TGTGCCAGCAGTCCACAAGGCGCCTATGACACCGGGGAGCTGTTTTTT. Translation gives CASSPQGAYDTGELFF.

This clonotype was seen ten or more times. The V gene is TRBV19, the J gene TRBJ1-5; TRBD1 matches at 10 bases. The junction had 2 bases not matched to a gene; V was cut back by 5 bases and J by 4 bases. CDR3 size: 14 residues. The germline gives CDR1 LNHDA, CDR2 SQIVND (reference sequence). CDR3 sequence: CASSRDRGNQPQHF. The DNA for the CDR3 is TGTGCCAGTAGTCGGGACAGGGGTAATCAGCCCCAGCATTTT. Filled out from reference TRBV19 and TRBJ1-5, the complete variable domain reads DGGITQSPKYLFRKEGQNVTLSCEQNLNHDAMYWYRQDPGQGLRLIYYSQIVNDFQKGDIAEGYSVSREKKESFPLTVTSAQKNPTAFYLCASSRDRGNQPQHFGDGTRLSIL.

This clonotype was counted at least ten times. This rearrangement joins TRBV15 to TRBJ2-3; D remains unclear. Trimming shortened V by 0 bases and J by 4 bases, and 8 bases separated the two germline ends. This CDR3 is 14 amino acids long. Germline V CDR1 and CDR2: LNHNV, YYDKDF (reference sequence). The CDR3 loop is CATSRDRASDTQYF. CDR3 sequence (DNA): TGTGCCACCAGCAGAGATAGGGCCTCAGATACGCAGTATTTT.

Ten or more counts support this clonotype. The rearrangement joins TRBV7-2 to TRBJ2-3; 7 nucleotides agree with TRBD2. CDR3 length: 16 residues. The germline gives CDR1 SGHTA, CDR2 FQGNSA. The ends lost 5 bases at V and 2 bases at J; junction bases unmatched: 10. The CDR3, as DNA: TGTGCCAGCAGCCCCTCTAGCGGAGCAGACACAGATACGCAGTATTTT. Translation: CASSPSSGADTDTQYF.

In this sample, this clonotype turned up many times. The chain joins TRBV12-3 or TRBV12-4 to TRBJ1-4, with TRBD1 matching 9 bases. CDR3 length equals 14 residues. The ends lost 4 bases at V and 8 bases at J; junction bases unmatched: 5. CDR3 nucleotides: TGTGCCAGCAGTTCGGGACAGGGAAAGGAAAAACTGTTTTTT. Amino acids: CASSSGQGKEKLFF.

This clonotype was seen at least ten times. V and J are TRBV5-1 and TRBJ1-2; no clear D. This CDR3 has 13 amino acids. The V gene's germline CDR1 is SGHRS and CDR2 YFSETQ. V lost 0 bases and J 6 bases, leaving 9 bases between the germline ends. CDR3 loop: CASSLGRDDGYTF. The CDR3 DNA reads TGCGCCAGCAGCTTGGGAAGGGATGATGGCTACACCTTC.

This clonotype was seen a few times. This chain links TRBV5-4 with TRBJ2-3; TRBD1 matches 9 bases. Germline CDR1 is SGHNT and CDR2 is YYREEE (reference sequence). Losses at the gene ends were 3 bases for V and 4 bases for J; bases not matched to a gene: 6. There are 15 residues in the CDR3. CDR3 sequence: CASSSDRGSADTQYF. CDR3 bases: TGTGCCAGCAGCTCCGACAGGGGGTCCGCAGATACGCAGTATTTT.

The chain's CDR3 is CASSYFRGREQFF. The CDR3 bases are TGTGCCAGCAGTTACTTCCGGGGCCGCGAGCAGTTCTTC. V is TRBV6-5 and J is TRBJ2-1; the D call may be TRBD1 or TRBD2 (5 bases each). From germline, CDR1 is MNHEY and CDR2 SVGAGI. This CDR3 has 13 amino acids. V lost 1 base and J lost 10, with 11 bases in between.

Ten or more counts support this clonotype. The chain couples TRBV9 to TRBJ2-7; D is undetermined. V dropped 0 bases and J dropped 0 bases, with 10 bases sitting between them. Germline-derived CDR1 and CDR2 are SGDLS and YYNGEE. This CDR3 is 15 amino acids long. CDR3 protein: CASSVGSAFSYEQYF. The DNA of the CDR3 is TGTGCCAGCAGCGTAGGCAGCGCCTTCTCCTACGAGCAGTACTTC.

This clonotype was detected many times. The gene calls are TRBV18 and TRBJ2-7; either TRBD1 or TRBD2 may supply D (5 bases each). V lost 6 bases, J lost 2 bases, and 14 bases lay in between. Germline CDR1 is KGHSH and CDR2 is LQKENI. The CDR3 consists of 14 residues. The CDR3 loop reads CASSPGRGTYEQYF. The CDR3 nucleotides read TGTGCCAGCTCGCCGGGACGAGGAACCTACGAGCAGTACTTC.

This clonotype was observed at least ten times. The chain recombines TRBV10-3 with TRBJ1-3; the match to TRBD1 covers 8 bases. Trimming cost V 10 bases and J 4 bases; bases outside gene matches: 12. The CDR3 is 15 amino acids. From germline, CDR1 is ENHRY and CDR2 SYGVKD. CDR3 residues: CATAPQTGGGNTIYF. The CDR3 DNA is TGTGCCACCGCCCCCCAAACAGGGGGAGGAAACACCATATATTTT.

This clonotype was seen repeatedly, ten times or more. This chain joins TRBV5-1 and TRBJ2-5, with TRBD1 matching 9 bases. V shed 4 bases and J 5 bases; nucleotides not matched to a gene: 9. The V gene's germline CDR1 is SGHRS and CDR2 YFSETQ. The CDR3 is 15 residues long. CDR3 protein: CASSTNRGRGETQYF. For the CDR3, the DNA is TGCGCCAGCAGCACAAACAGGGGGCGTGGGGAGACCCAGTACTTC.

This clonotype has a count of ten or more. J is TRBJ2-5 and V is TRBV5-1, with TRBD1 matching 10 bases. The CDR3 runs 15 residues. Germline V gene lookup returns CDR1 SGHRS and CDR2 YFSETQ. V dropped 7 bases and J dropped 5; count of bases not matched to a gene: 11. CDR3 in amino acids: CASLPSGQGVETQYF. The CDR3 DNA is TGCGCCAGCCTTCCTAGTGGACAGGGGGTCGAGACCCAGTACTTC. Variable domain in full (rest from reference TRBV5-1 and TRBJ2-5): KAGVTQTPRYLIKTRGQQVTLSCSPISGHRSVSWYQQTPGQGLQFLFEYFSETQRNKGNFPGRFSGRQFSNSRSEMNVSTLELGDSALYLCASLPSGQGVETQYFGPGTRLLVL.

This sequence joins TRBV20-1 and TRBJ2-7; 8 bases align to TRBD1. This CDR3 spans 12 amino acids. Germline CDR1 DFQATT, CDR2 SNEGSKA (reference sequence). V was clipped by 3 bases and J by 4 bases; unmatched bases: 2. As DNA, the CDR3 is TGCAGTGCTAGTCGGGACAGGTACGAGCAGTACTTC. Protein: CSASRDRYEQYF.